The T cell receptor (beta chain) under discussion was sequenced for a study of OX40 agonist ivuxolimab in advanced cancers. Across the study: Patients received the agonistic anti-OX40 (CD134) antibody ivuxolimab. All patients had ivuxolimab intravenously every 2 weeks at 0.01 to 10 mg/kg.

Autoimmune disease history or systemic immunosuppression was exclusionary. Generated by immunoSEQ multiplex PCR, the TCRdb table keeps only in-frame clones and is missing some. The sample comprises over 55,000 clones, under 90% of which are singletons, and 2.4% rests with the top ten. Losses at the gene ends were 7 bases for V and 2 bases for J; bases not matched to a gene: 5. This CDR3 is built from 13 residues. Germline V lookup: CDR1 SGHTA, CDR2 FQGNSA. This receptor was taken from an adult with an advanced solid tumor such as melanoma, head and neck, liver or kidney cancer. Sequenced material: CD4+ or CD8+ T cells sorted from blood, taken in a trial of the OX40 agonist ivuxolimab. This chain connects TRBV7-2 to TRBJ2-7; 7 bases agree with TRBD1. The CDR3 reads CASTRDSAYEQYF. CDR3 bases: TGTGCCAGCACCCGGGACAGCGCCTACGAGCAGTACTTC.